The 10 T cell receptor beta chains in this list originate from one sample, sequenced in a study of blood T cell repertoires in COVID-19. Assay used: immunoSEQ multiplex PCR; TCRdb lists only in-frame clones, some missing. The repertoire holds around 140,000 clones, with roughly 78% as singletons. The sample consisted of peripheral blood. These receptors came from a human donor with acute or convalescent COVID-19. The donor label of this sample is uncertain.

The chain recombines TRBV5-4 with TRBJ2-3, with 16 positions matching TRBD2. Germline V CDR1 and CDR2: SGHNT, YYREEE (reference sequence). The CDR3 length is 20 residues. Unmatched junction bases numbered 11, after V lost 4 bases and J lost 0 bases. CDR3 amino acids: CASSAWPGTSGGGSTDTQYF. CDR3 nucleotide sequence: TGTGCCAGCAGCGCGTGGCCTGGGACTAGCGGGGGGGGAAGCACAGATACGCAGTATTTT.

In its sample, this clone was seen a few times. The chain links TRBV11-2 to TRBJ1-6, with 7 bases identical to TRBD1. Unmatched junction bases numbered 11, after V lost 6 bases and J lost 6 bases. Germline assignment: CDR1 SGHAT and CDR2 FQNNGV. The CDR3 covers 16 residues. The CDR3 DNA reads TGTGCCAGCAGTCTCCCGGGAGCAGGGGGTAATTCACCCCTCCACTTT. It is translated as CASSLPGAGGNSPLHF.

The chain employs TRBV9 and TRBJ2-1, with D tentatively TRBD2 (7 bases). This CDR3 is 16 amino acids long. Germline loops: CDR1 SGDLS, CDR2 YYNGEE. With 0 bases removed from V and 5 bases from J, the gap between germline ends came to 15 bases. CDR3 coding DNA: TGTGCCAGCAGCGTAGTGGTGGGGGGGCCGAACAATGAGCAGTTCTTC. Its translation is CASSVVVGGPNNEQFF.

The rearrangement links TRBV6-6 to TRBJ1-1, with D tentatively TRBD1 (5 bases). Germline V gene data show CDR1 as MNHNY and CDR2 as SVGAGI (reference sequence). The CDR3 has 14 amino acids. V was shortened by 7 bases and J by 5 bases, with 17 bases between the two germline ends. The CDR3 region has the DNA TGTGCCAGCACCCTCCCCAGGGATGGGACTGAAGCTTTCTTT. Translation: CASTLPRDGTEAFF.

This chain connects TRBV25-1 to TRBJ1-1, with D perhaps matching TRBD1 (6 bases). The V gene lost 7 bases and the J gene lost 4 bases, with 13 bases spanning the gap. Per germline, CDR1 MGHDK and CDR2 SYGVNS. This CDR3 contains 13 residues. The CDR3 region is CASIHRVTTEAFF. CDR3 nucleotide sequence: TGTGCCAGCATCCACAGGGTGACCACTGAAGCTTTCTTT. Combining the CDR3 with reference TRBV25-1 and TRBJ1-1 gives the whole variable domain EADIYQTPRYLVIGTGKKITLECSQTMGHDKMYWYQQDPGMELHLIHYSYGVNSTEKGDLSSESTVSRIRTEHFPLTLESARPSHTSQYLCASIHRVTTEAFFGQGTRLTVV.

The chain recombines TRBV6-5 with TRBJ1-2, with D perhaps TRBD1 (5 bases). Germline V gives CDR1 MNHEY, CDR2 SVGAGI. With 6 bases removed from V and 9 bases from J, the gap between germline ends came to 20 bases. This CDR3 region has 14 residues. CDR3 residues: CASRDTGATPRYTF. The CDR3 coding sequence is TGTGCCAGCAGGGACACTGGCGCGACGCCCCGCTACACCTTC.

J is TRBJ1-6 and V is TRBV27; the D gene is possibly TRBD1 (5 bases). The CDR3 is 12 residues long. V gave up 5 bases and J gave up 7 bases, with 6 bases separating them. Looked up from germline, CDR1 is MNHEY and CDR2 is SMNVEV (reference sequence). The CDR3 loop is CASSTGNSPLHF. The CDR3 DNA follows: TGTGCCAGCAGTACAGGCAATTCACCCCTCCACTTT.

The chain couples TRBV7-8 to TRBJ1-6; 9 bases match TRBD1. Germline V gives CDR1 SGHVS, CDR2 FQNEAQ. This CDR3 is 18 amino acids long. J lost 0 bases, V lost 3 bases, and 6 bases had no gene match. The CDR3 sequence is CASSFPGQGSSYNSPLHF. Written as DNA, the CDR3 is TGTGCCAGCAGCTTTCCGGGACAGGGAAGCTCCTATAATTCACCCCTCCACTTT. Full variable domain (rest looked up from reference TRBV7-8 and TRBJ1-6): GAGVSQSPRYKVAKRGQDVALRCDPISGHVSLFWYQQALGQGPEFLTYFQNEAQLDKSGLPSDRFFAERPEGSVSTLKIQRTQQEDSAVYLCASSFPGQGSSYNSPLHFGNGTRLTVT.

The chain is built from TRBV5-6 and TRBJ1-5, with TRBD1 matching over 9 bases. V dropped 4 bases and J dropped 2; count of bases not matched to a gene: 1. Germline loops: CDR1 SGHDT, CDR2 YYEEEE. This CDR3 is 14 amino acids long. CDR3 in DNA: TGTGCCAGCAGCCGGACAGGGGGCAATCAGCCCCAGCATTTT. Its translation: CASSRTGGNQPQHF. The variable domain in full, completed from reference TRBV5-6 and TRBJ1-5, reads DAGVTQSPTHLIKTRGQQVTLRCSPKSGHDTVSWYQQALGQGPQFIFQYYEEEERQRGNFPDRFSGHQFPNYSSELNVNALLLGDSALYLCASSRTGGNQPQHFGDGTRLSIL.

For the CDR3, the DNA is TGTGCCAGCAGCCAGAACGGGAAAAGTTACGAGCAGTACTTC. Translating gives CASSQNGKSYEQYF. The chain recombines TRBV3-1 (or the pseudogene TRBV3-2) with TRBJ2-7, with D possibly matching TRBD2 (5 bases). Trimming pared 3 bases from V and 4 bases from J, leaving 13 bases between. CDR1 and CDR2 (germline): LGHDT, YNNKEL (reference sequence). This CDR3 spans 14 amino acids.